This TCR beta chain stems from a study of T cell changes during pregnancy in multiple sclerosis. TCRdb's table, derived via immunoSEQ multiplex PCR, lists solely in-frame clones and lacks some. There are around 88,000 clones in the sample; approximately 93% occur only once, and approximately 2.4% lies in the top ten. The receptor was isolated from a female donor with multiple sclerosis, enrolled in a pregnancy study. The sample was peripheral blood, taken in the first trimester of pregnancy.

The CDR3 nucleotides read TGTGCCAGCAGTCCCGCCGGGACAGAGCGCGGGGAGCTGTTTTTT. Encoded protein: CASSPAGTERGELFF. J is TRBJ2-2 and V is TRBV6-6, with 7 positions matching TRBD1. The germline CDR1 and CDR2 sequences are MNHNY and SVGAGI (reference sequence). The CDR3 is 15 amino acids. V shed 5 bases, J shed 7 bases, and the junction held 10 bases outside the gene matches.